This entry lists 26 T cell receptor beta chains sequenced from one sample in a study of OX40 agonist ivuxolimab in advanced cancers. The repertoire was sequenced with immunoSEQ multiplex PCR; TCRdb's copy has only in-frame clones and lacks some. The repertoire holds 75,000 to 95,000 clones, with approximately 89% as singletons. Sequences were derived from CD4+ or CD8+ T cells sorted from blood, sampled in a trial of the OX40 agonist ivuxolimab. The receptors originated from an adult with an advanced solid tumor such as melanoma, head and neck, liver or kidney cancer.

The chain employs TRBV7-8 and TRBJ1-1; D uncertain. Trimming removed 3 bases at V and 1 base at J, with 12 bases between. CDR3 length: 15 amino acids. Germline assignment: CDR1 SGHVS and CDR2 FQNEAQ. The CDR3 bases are TGTGCCAGCAGCTTTACCTCCGGGAAGAACACTGAAGCTTTCTTT. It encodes CASSFTSGKNTEAFF. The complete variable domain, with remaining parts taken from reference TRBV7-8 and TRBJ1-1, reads GAGVSQSPRYKVAKRGQDVALRCDPISGHVSLFWYQQALGQGPEFLTYFQNEAQLDKSGLPSDRFFAERPEGSVSTLKIQRTQQEDSAVYLCASSFTSGKNTEAFFGQGTRLTVV.

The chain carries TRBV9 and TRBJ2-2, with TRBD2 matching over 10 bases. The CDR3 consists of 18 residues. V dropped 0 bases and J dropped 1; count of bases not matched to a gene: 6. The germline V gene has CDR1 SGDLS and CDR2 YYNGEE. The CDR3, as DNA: TGTGCCAGCAGCGTAGCTTGGACTAGCGGAAAGAACACCGGGGAGCTGTTTTTT. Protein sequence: CASSVAWTSGKNTGELFF.

Written as DNA, the CDR3 is TGCAGCGTTGGCGGACAGGGGGCCGGTCAGCCCCAGCATTTT. Protein: CSVGGQGAGQPQHF. The chain couples TRBV29-1 to TRBJ1-5, with TRBD1 matching 11 bases. Germline assignment: CDR1 SQVTM and CDR2 ANQGSEA. This CDR3 contains 14 residues. V was pared by 4 bases and J by 6 bases, with 5 bases of the junction left unmatched. Drawing the rest from reference TRBV29-1 and TRBJ1-5, the complete variable domain is SAVISQKPSRDICQRGTSLTIQCQVDSQVTMMFWYRQQPGQSLTLIATANQGSEATYESGFVIDKFPISRPNLTFSTLTVSNMSPEDSSIYLCSVGGQGAGQPQHFGDGTRLSIL.

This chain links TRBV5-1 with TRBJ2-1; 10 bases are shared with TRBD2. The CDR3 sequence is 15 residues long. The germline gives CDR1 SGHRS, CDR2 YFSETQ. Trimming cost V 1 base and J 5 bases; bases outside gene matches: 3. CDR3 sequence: CASSLRTSGDNEQFF. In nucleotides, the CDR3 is TGCGCCAGCAGCTTGAGGACTAGCGGAGACAATGAGCAGTTCTTC.

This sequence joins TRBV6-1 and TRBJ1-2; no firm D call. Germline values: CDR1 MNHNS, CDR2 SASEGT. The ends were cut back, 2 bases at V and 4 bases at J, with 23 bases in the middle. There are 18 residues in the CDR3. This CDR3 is CASSEPGEGRLTSYGYTF. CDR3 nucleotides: TGTGCCAGCAGTGAACCCGGGGAGGGAAGGCTGACTAGCTATGGCTACACCTTC.

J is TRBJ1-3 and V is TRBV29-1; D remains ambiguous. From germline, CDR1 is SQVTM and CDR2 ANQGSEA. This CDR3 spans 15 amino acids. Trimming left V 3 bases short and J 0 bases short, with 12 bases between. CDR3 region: CSVDPGIGSGNTIYF. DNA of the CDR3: TGCAGCGTTGATCCAGGTATCGGCTCTGGAAACACCATATATTTT.

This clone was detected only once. Here the CDR3 DNA reads TGTGCCAGCAGCTTAGTCGCGACTAGCGGGAGTCCAGACGAGCAGTACGTC. It encodes CASSLVATSGSPDEQYV. The chain employs TRBV7-2 and TRBJ2-7; 12 positions agree with TRBD2. This CDR3 is built from 17 residues. V gave up 1 base and J gave up 5 bases; unmatched junction bases: 9. Germline CDR1 and CDR2: SGHTA and FQGNSA.

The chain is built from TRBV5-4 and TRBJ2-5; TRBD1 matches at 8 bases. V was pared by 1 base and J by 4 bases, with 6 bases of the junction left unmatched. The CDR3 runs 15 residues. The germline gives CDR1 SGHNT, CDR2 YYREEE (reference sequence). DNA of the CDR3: TGTGCCAGCAGCTTGTTTCCGACAGGGGTAGAGACCCAGTACTTC. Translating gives CASSLFPTGVETQYF.

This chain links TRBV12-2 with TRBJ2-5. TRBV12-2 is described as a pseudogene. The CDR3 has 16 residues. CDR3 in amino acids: CASRLDASTLKETQYF. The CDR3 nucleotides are TGTGCAAGTCGCTTAGACGCCAGCACCTTAAAAGAGACCCAGTACTTC.

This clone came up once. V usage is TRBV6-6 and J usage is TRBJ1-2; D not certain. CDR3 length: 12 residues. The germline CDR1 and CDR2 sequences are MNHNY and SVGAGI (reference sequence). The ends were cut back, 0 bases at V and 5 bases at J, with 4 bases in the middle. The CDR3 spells CASSYSGYGYTF. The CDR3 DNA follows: TGTGCCAGCAGTTACTCGGGTTATGGCTACACCTTC.

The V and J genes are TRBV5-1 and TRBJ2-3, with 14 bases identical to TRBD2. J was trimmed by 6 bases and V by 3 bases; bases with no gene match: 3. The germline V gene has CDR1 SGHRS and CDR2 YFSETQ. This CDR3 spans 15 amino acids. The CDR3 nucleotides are TGCGCCAGCAGCTCGGGACTAGCGGGAGCTGATACGCAGTATTTT. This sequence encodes CASSSGLAGADTQYF.

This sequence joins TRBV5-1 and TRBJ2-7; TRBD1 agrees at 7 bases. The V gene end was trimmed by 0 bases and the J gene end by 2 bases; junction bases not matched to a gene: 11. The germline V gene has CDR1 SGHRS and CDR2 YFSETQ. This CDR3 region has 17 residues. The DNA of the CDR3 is TGCGCCAGCAGCTTGGCCACCGGGACAGCAGGTCCCTACGAGCAGTACGTC. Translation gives CASSLATGTAGPYEQYV.

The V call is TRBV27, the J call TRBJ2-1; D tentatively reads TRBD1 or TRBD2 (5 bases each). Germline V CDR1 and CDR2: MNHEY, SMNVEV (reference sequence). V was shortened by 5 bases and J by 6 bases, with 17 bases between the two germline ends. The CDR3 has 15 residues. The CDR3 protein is CASSPRRSGGNEQFF. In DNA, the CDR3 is TGTGCCAGCAGTCCCCGGAGGAGTGGGGGCAATGAGCAGTTCTTC.

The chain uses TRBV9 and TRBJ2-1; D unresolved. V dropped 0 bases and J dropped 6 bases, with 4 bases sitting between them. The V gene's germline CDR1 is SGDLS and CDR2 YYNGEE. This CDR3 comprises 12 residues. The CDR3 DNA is TGTGCCAGCAGCGTAGAAACCAATGAGCAGTTCTTC. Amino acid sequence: CASSVETNEQFF.

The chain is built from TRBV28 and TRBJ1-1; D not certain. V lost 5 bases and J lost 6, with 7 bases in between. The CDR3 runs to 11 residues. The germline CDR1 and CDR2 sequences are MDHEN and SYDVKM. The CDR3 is CASSRGSEAFF. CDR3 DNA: TGTGCCAGCAGTCGGGGTTCTGAAGCTTTCTTT.

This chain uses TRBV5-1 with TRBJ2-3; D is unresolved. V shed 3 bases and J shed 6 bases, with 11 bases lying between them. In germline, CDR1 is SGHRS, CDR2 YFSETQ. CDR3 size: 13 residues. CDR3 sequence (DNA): TGCGCCAGCAGCTCTGAATGGGCGGATACGCAGTATTTT. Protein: CASSSEWADTQYF.

The CDR3 reads CASSDNSGNTIYF. The CDR3, as DNA: TGTGCCAGCAGTGACAACTCTGGAAACACCATATATTTT. The chain carries TRBV25-1 and TRBJ1-3; D is unclear. This CDR3 has 13 amino acids. Germline V gene lookup returns CDR1 MGHDK and CDR2 SYGVNS. Trimming pared 3 bases from V and 0 bases from J, leaving 3 bases between.

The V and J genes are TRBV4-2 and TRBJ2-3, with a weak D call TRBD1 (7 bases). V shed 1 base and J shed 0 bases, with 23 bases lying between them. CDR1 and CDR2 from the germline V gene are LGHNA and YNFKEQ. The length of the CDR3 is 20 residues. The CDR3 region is CASSQGQGARERSSTDTQYF. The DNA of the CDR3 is TGTGCCAGCAGCCAAGGACAGGGTGCCCGGGAGAGGTCTAGCACAGATACGCAGTATTTT.

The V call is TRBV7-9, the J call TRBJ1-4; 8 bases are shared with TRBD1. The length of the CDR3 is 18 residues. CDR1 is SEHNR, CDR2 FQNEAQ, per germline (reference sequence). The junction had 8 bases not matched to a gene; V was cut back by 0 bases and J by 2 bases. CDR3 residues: CASSLARTGRPTNEKLFF. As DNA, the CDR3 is TGTGCCAGCAGCTTAGCCAGGACAGGGCGTCCTACTAATGAAAAACTGTTTTTT.

CDR3 loop: CASSPTGWIAGELFF. The DNA of the CDR3 is TGTGCCAGCAGCCCGACAGGGTGGATAGCCGGGGAGCTGTTTTTT. The chain couples TRBV6-5 to TRBJ2-2; 7 bases map to TRBD1. After removal of 6 bases from V and 6 bases from J, the junction contained 10 bases not matched to a gene. Germline V gives CDR1 MNHEY, CDR2 SVGAGI. The CDR3 loop spans 15 amino acids.

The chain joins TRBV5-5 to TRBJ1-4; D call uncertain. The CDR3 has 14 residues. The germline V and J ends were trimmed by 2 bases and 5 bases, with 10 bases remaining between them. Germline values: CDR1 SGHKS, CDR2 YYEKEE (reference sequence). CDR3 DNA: TGTGCCAGCAGCTTTGGGCCAGAAAATGAAAAACTGTTTTTT. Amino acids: CASSFGPENEKLFF.

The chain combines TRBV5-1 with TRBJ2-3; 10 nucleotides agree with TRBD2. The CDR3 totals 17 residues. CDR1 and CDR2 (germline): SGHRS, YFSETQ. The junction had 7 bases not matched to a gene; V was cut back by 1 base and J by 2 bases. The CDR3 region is CASSLTPSGSNTDTQYF. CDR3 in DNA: TGCGCCAGCAGCTTGACTCCTAGCGGGAGTAACACAGATACGCAGTATTTT.

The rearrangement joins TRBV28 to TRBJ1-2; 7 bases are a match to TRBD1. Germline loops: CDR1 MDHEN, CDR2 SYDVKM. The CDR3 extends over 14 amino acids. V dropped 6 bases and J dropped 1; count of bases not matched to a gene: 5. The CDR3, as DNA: TGTGCCAGCAGAATGACAGGGCGTAACTATGGCTACACCTTC. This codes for CASRMTGRNYGYTF.

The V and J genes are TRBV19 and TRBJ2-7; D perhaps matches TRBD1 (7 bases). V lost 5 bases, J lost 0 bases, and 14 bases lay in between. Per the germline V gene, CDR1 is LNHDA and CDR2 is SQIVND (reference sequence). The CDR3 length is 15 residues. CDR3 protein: CASSLRGAFSYEQYF. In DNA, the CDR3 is TGTGCCAGTAGTCTCAGGGGGGCCTTCTCCTACGAGCAGTACTTC.

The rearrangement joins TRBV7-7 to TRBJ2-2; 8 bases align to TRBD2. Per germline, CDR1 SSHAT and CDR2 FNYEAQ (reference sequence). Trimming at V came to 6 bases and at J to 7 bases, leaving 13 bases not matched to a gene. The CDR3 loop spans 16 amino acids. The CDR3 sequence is CASSSTGTSQVGELFF. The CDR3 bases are TGTGCCAGCAGTTCCACCGGGACTAGTCAGGTCGGGGAGCTGTTTTTT. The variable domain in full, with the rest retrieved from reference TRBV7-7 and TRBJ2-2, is GAGVSQSPRYKVTKRGQDVTLRCDPISSHATLYWYQQALGQGPEFLTYFNYEAQPDKSGLPSDRFSAERPEGSISTLTIQRTEQRDSAMYRCASSSTGTSQVGELFFGEGSRLTVL.

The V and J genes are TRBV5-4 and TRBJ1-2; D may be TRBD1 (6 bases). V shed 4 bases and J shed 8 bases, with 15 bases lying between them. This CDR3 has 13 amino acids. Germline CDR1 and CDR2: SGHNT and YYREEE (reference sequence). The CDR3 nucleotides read TGTGCCAGCAGCCGGACAGCTTCCCAGGGCTACACCTTC. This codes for CASSRTASQGYTF. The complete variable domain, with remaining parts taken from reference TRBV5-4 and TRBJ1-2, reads ETGVTQSPTHLIKTRGQQVTLRCSSQSGHNTVSWYQQALGQGPQFIFQYYREEENGRGNFPPRFSGLQFPNYSSELNVNALELDDSALYLCASSRTASQGYTFGSGTRLTVV.